This T cell receptor (beta chain) came from a study of T cells in localized non-small cell lung cancer. Findings and limits, study-wide: Overall survival was longer when the density of T cells in the blood was higher. Heterogeneity cannot be ruled out, as sequencing used one tumor region only. Maximal T cell clonality occurred in uninvolved adjacent lung, with tumor ranking below it. A median of around 52 clones ranked among the top 100 in tumor appeared in adjacent lung.

Germline V gene lookup returns CDR1 SGHAT and CDR2 FQNNGV. This CDR3 contains 15 residues. The V and J ends lost 3 bases and 3 bases respectively, with 14 bases between them. The data were produced by immunoSEQ multiplex PCR, yet TCRdb's version contains in-frame clones alone and is incomplete. This sample has 45,000 to 65,000 clones; roughly 90% occur once, and the top ten carry approximately 22%. A remark on this clone: Its antigen is unknown.

This TCR was recovered from a man aged 40 to 69 with stage I squamous cell lung carcinoma. The gene calls are TRBV11-2 and TRBJ1-2; D unresolved. The sample consisted of peripheral blood, taken before any cancer treatment. CDR3 nucleotide sequence: TGTGCCAGCAGCTTTAACGCTAAGGGAGACTATGGCTACACCTTC. Translating gives CASSFNAKGDYGYTF.